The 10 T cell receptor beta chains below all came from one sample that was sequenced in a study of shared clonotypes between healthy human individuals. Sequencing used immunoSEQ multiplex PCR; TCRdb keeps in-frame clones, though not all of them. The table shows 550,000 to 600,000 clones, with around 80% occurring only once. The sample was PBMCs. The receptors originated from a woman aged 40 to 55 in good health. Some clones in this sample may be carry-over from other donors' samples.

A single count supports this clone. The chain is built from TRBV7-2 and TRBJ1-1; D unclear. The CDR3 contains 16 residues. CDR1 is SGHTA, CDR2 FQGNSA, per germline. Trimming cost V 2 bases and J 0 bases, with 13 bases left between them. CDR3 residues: CASSLNSPLVNTEAFF. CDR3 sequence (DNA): TGTGCCAGCAGCTTAAACTCTCCTTTAGTGAACACTGAAGCTTTCTTT.

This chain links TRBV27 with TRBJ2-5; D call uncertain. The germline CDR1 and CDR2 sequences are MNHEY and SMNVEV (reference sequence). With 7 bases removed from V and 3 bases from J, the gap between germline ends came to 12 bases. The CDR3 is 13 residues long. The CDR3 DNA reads TGTGCCAGCACCATCGAGTTAGAAGAGACCCAGTACTTC. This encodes CASTIELEETQYF.

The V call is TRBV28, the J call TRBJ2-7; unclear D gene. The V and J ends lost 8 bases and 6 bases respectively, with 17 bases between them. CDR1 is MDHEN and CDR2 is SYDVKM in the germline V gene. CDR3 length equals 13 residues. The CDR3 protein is CASSLTQTGEQYF. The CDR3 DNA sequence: TGTGCCAGCTCCTTGACACAAACGGGCGAGCAGTACTTC.

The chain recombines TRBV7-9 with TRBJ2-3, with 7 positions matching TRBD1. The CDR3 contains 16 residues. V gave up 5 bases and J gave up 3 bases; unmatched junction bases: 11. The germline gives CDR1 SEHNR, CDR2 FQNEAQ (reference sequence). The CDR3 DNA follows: TGTGCCAGCAGCCCCCGACAGGGCCGCCTTACAGATACGCAGTATTTT. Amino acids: CASSPRQGRLTDTQYF.

CDR3 in DNA: TGTGCCAGTAGTAACCAGGGGACCTACGAGCAGTACTTC. Amino acids: CASSNQGTYEQYF. This chain links TRBV19 with TRBJ2-7; weak D call: TRBD1 (6 bases). Germline V CDR1 and CDR2: LNHDA, SQIVND (reference sequence). This CDR3 is built from 13 residues. Trimming left V 4 bases short and J 2 bases short, with 9 bases between.

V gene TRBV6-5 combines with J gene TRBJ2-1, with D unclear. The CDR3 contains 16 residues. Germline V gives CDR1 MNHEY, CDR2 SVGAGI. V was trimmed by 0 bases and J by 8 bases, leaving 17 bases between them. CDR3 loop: CASSYSSGLGIHEQFF. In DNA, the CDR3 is TGTGCCAGCAGTTACTCCTCCGGCCTAGGTATACATGAGCAGTTCTTC.

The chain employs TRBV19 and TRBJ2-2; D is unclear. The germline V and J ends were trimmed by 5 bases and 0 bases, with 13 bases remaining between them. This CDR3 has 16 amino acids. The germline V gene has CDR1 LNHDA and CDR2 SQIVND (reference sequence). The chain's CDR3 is CASSVSRSSNTGELFF. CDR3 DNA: TGTGCCAGTAGTGTTAGCAGGAGTTCGAACACCGGGGAGCTGTTTTTT.

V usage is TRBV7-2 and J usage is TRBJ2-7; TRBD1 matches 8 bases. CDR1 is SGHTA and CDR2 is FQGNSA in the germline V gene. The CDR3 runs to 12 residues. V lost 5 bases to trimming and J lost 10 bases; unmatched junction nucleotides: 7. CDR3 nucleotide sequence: TGTGCCAGCAGCGTCGGACAGGGATATCAGTACTTC. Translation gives CASSVGQGYQYF.

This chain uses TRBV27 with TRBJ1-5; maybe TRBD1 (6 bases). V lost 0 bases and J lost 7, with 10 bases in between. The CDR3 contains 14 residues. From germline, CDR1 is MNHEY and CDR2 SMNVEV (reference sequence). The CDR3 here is CASSLSGGHQPQHF. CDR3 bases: TGTGCCAGCAGTTTATCGGGGGGACACCAGCCCCAGCATTTT.

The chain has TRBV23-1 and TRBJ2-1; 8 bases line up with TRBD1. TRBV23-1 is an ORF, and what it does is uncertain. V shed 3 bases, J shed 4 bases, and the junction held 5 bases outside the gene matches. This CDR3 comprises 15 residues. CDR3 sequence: CASSHGQGAYNEQFF. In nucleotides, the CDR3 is TGCGCCAGCAGTCACGGGCAGGGGGCGTACAATGAGCAGTTCTTC.